Sequencing of this TCR beta chain was carried out in a study of tissue T cells after allogeneic stem cell transplantation (dated by TCRdb to 2021 to 2024). Context from the whole study: When multiple samples of a tissue existed, pathologist review of H&E sections prioritized samples with histologically apparent lymphocytes for sequencing. The human arm was a prospective observational study without blinding or randomization. Using research autopsies of patients with and without GVHD, plus mouse models of GVHD, the study profiled TCR beta repertoires across many tissues. The paper as a whole reports these results and caveats: Sampling depth was acknowledged as a limitation, and the patient cohort was both small and clinically heterogeneous. Which tissue TCRs were alloreactive or antigen-specific was not determined in the study, and some clones might have been persisting host cells. Not many T cell clones showed up in more than one patient, yet clustering based on motifs uncovered repertoire signatures that were shared across patients in a tissue-specific way. Within patients, how anatomically similar tissues were was a major factor shaping TCR repertoire composition, regardless of disease or transplant status. No blood samples were available from the non-GVHD comparator patients. Blood and spleen T cells captured only a limited portion of the TCR repertoire detected in tissues, in both patients and mice.

The CDR3 has 15 amino acids, counting the end cysteine and phenylalanine. Only CDR3 DNA remains: 45 bases, in frame from the first base. The germline V gene encodes CDR1 SGHTA and CDR2 FQGNSA. V ends up 3 bases short and J 2 bases short, with an unmatched junction base count of 3. The sample's time point label is to be understood as: human tissue collected at research (rapid) autopsy. For comparison, three non-HCT patients with other cancers were selected retrospectively, each having at least five GI tract samples and no known GI disease at death. After a median post-mortem interval of around 9.3 hours, autopsy tissues were collected, including GI sites from esophagus to rectum, liver, skin, and lymphoid organs such as spleen. Each autopsy specimen was bisected, with one portion flash-frozen in liquid nitrogen and the remainder formalin-fixed, and the outer muscle layers of GI specimens were removed. To extract genomic DNA from frozen tissues, either the Mag-Bind Blood & Tissue DNA HDQ 96 Kit on a Chemagic 360 or the DNeasy Blood & Tissue Kit was used. Extracted DNA was further purified with the Genomic DNA Clean & Concentrator-25 kit because of concern about red blood cell contamination.

Receptors were amplified or captured by the immunoSEQ multiplex PCR assay. TCRbeta CDR3 sequencing was done by Adaptive Biotechnologies at survey depth, reporting CDR3 sequences, V/J genes, productive frequency and template counts. Amplification of TCR beta CDR3 regions was performed from genomic DNA rather than from RNA. The paper's data handling went like this. Jensen-Shannon divergence was used to quantify pairwise repertoire overlap between tissues, with a value of 1 meaning complete divergence and a value of 0 meaning identical repertoires. Tissues were clustered by single-linkage agglomerative hierarchical clustering of pairwise JSD values, and the clustering results were displayed as dendrograms. GLIPH2 was run on all patient samples with simulation_depth 1000, kmer_min_depth 3, cdr3_length_cutoff 8, keeping groups with more than two unique CDR3s. In a standardized tissue-overlap score, Jaccard GLIPH-group overlap across patients was extrapolated to a standard repertoire size of 1000 clones. Associations of diversity with clinical or experimental variables used linear mixed-effect models with tissue fixed effects and individual random effects. As stored in TCRdb, this immuneACCESS dataset retains in-frame rearrangements with V and J assigned. A fraction of the clones does not appear; measured against another copy, unresolved V genes explain less than half of the discrepancy, and the remainder lacks a known reason. The V and J calls and clone size were taken over from that table, and D and trimming were inferred from the DNA. The sample table contains roughly 25,000 clones; only one count was recorded for roughly 80% of them. The ten most abundant clones make up approximately 8% of the sample.

With respect to this clone: Its antigen is currently not known. No base quality information exists; no much larger clone differs at one position.

This sample comprised tissue from the ileum, obtained at autopsy. The TCR comes from a female donor over 55 with lung cancer. Recombination linked TRBV7-2 to TRBJ1-2, with 10 bases aligning to TRBD1. The DNA is as follows: TGTGCCAGCAGCTTTAGGACAGGGGGGAACTATGGCTACACCTTC. This is translated as CASSFRTGGNYGYTF.